These T cell receptor beta chains were read from a single sample in a study of blood T cell repertoires in COVID-19. Sequencing was performed with immunoSEQ multiplex PCR; in TCRdb, only in-frame clones are kept and a portion is missing. The sample consists of some 360,000 clones, roughly nine tenths of them appearing once. The material sequenced was peripheral blood. The receptors originated from a woman aged 55-69 years with COVID-19, enrolled during active disease. Each CDR3 is given with its conserved first and last residue. D genes are given only for firm matches. The size of a clone is reported for some rows only, either as once, few or many, or as a class for expanded clones.

once	TRBJ1-2	NA	TRBV7-9	14	TGTGCCAGCAGCTTAGCCCTAGGACAGTATGGCTACACCTTC	CASSLALGQYGYTF
NA	TRBJ2-3	NA	TRBV7-3	14	TGTGCCAGCAGCTTCGCAGGCAGCACAGATACGCAGTATTTT	CASSFAGSTDTQYF
NA	TRBJ2-7	NA	TRBV28	15	TGTGCCAGCAGTTTAAAGGGCGGGGGCCGGTCGGAGCAGTACTTC	CASSLKGGGRSEQYF
NA	TRBJ2-7	NA	TRBV3-1/TRBV3-2	16	TGTGCCAGCAGCCCCCGAGGTGGGGGGACGGCGCACGAGCAGTACTTC	CASSPRGGGTAHEQYF
NA	TRBJ2-7	TRBD2	TRBV2	17	TGTGCCAGCAGTGCCCCTGCAGCGGGGGGAGGCTCCTACGAGCAGTACTTC	CASSAPAAGGGSYEQYF
NA	TRBJ2-7	NA	TRBV20-1	11	TGCAGTGCTTCCCACTCCTACGAGCAGTACTTC	CSASHSYEQYF
NA	TRBJ2-7	NA	TRBV27	15	TGTGCCAGCAGAAAATGGGGGGTAAGCTCCTACGAGCAGTACTTC	CASRKWGVSSYEQYF
few	TRBJ1-4	NA	TRBV7-9	12	TGTGCCAGCACCCTCCGCCAGGAAAAACTGTTTTTT	CASTLRQEKLFF
NA	TRBJ1-1	NA	TRBV3-1/TRBV3-2	15	TGTGCCAGCAGTTCCAGGGCGACGGGGAACACTGAAGCTTTCTTT	CASSSRATGNTEAFF
NA	TRBJ2-2	NA	TRBV7-3	13	TGTGCCAGCAGCTTTTCGTCCACCGGGGAGCTGTTTTTT	CASSFSSTGELFF
NA	TRBJ1-2	TRBD1	TRBV11-2	14	TGTGCCAGCAGCCAAGTGACAGGGATCGGGGGCTACACCTTC	CASSQVTGIGGYTF
NA	TRBJ1-4	TRBD1	TRBV6-6	14	TGTGCCAGCCTGGGGGGGACAGGGAATGAAAAACTGTTTTTT	CASLGGTGNEKLFF
NA	TRBJ2-3	NA	TRBV6-6	11	TGTGCCACCGAGAGCACAGATACGCAGTATTTT	CATESTDTQYF
NA	TRBJ1-1	NA	TRBV6-4	13	TGTGCCAGCAGTGCCGGGTCGAACACTGAAGCTTTCTTT	CASSAGSNTEAFF
NA	TRBJ1-1	TRBD1	TRBV5-1	12	TGCGCCAGCAGGCTGGACAGGGGCGACGCTTTCTTT	CASRLDRGDAFF
NA	TRBJ1-1	TRBD1	TRBV29-1	14	TGCAGCGCTGTCTTAGACAGGGGGCGAACTGAAGCTTTCTTT	CSAVLDRGRTEAFF
NA	TRBJ1-2	NA	TRBV5-5	14	TGTGCCAGCAGCTTAACCGGGACAACCTATGGCTACACCTTC	CASSLTGTTYGYTF
NA	TRBJ2-7	NA	TRBV7-2	13	TGTGCCAGCAGCTCGGACAGACTCTACGAGCAGTACTTC	CASSSDRLYEQYF
NA	TRBJ1-5	TRBD1	TRBV18	17	TGTGCCAGCTCACCCCTCCGGGACAGGGGTGGCAATCAGCCCCAGCATTTT	CASSPLRDRGGNQPQHF
NA	TRBJ2-5	TRBD1	TRBV3-1/TRBV3-2	16	TGTGCCAGCAGCCCAACCTCAACAGACAGGGAACAGACCCAGTACTTC	CASSPTSTDREQTQYF
once	TRBJ1-6	NA	TRBV11-2	12	TGTGCCAGCAGCTTAGACGTTTCACCCCTCCACTTT	CASSLDVSPLHF
NA	TRBJ2-2	NA	TRBV21-1	19	TGTGCCAGCAGCAAAGAGAGCCTTTGGAGCGGGGGGGCCTCCGGGGAGCTGTTTTTT	CASSKESLWSGGASGELFF
NA	TRBJ1-2	TRBD1	TRBV5-1	13	TGCGCCAGCAGCAAGGGACAGGGGGACGGCTACACCTTC	CASSKGQGDGYTF
NA	TRBJ1-4	TRBD1	TRBV3-1/TRBV3-2	15	TGTGCCAGCAGTGAAAGGACAGGGCAAAGCGAAAAACTGTTTTTT	CASSERTGQSEKLFF
NA	TRBJ2-3	NA	TRBV21-1	11	TGTTCGGACAGGGAGGCAGATACGCAGTATTTT	CSDREADTQYF
NA	TRBJ2-3	TRBD1	TRBV2	16	TGTGCCAGCAGTCCCCGGACAGGGGTTAGCACAGATACGCAGTATTTT	CASSPRTGVSTDTQYF
NA	TRBJ1-2	TRBD1	TRBV5-6	18	TGTGCCAGCAGCTCGGACCGACTGGGACAGGGGGGTTACTATGGCTACACCTTC	CASSSDRLGQGGYYGYTF
NA	TRBJ2-7	NA	TRBV5-1	16	TGCGCCAGCAGCAGAGAATGGACAACCTATTCCTACGAGCAGTACTTC	CASSREWTTYSYEQYF
NA	TRBJ1-1	NA	TRBV11-2	14	TGTGCCAGCAGCTTAATGGCGGCGAACACTGAAGCTTTCTTT	CASSLMAANTEAFF
NA	TRBJ1-2	TRBD1	TRBV5-1	14	TGCGCCAGCCGGAAAGGGCAGGGGGAAGGGCACTACACCTTC	CASRKGQGEGHYTF
NA	TRBJ2-1	NA	TRBV15	16	TGTGCCACCAGCAGAGAAAGGGGGATCGCGTACAATGAGCAGTTCTTC	CATSRERGIAYNEQFF
NA	TRBJ1-1	TRBD1	TRBV5-5	15	TGTGCCAGCAGCTTGCTACAGGGGGAGGGAAATGAAGCTTTCTTT	CASSLLQGEGNEAFF
once	TRBJ2-6	TRBD2	TRBV19	19	TGTGCCAGTAGTATGGGGACCCTAGCGGGGGGATCTGGGGCCAACGTCCTGACTTTC	CASSMGTLAGGSGANVLTF
few	TRBJ1-2	NA	TRBV28	15	TGTGCCAGCAGCAGTATCGGGACACCCGACTATGGCTACACCTTC	CASSSIGTPDYGYTF
NA	TRBJ1-6	TRBD1	TRBV10-3	16	TGTGCCATCAGGTCGGACAGGGTCTCCTATAATTCACCCCTCCACTTT	CAIRSDRVSYNSPLHF
once	TRBJ1-1	TRBD1	TRBV6-6	14	TGTGCCAGCAGTTCCGACAGGGGGCGAACTGAAGCTTTCTTT	CASSSDRGRTEAFF
once	TRBJ1-1	TRBD1	TRBV11-2	12	TGTGCCAGCAGCAGGACAGGGGCTGAAGCTTTCTTT	CASSRTGAEAFF
NA	TRBJ1-2	NA	TRBV2	13	TGTGCCAGCATCACAAGGTCCGGGTATGGCTACACCTTC	CASITRSGYGYTF
NA	TRBJ2-3	TRBD2	TRBV18	18	TGTGCCAGCTCACCACAGCAGCTAGCGGGGACTAGCACAGATACGCAGTATTTT	CASSPQQLAGTSTDTQYF
NA	TRBJ2-1	NA	TRBV5-1	15	TGCGCCAGCAGCTCCGCTCCGAGCTCCTACAATGAGCAGTTCTTC	CASSSAPSSYNEQFF
NA	TRBJ2-1	TRBD1	TRBV5-6	17	TGTGCCAGCAGCACCGACAGGGTGGGGATCAGGAGGAATGAGCAGTTCTTC	CASSTDRVGIRRNEQFF
NA	TRBJ2-1	TRBD2	TRBV6-5	15	TGTGCCAGCAGTTTTTCAGCGGGGACCGACAATGAGCAGTTCTTC	CASSFSAGTDNEQFF
NA	TRBJ2-7	TRBD1	TRBV7-9	16	TGTGCCAGCAGCTCACTAGGGACAGGGCGCGTCAACGAGCAGTACTTC	CASSSLGTGRVNEQYF
NA	TRBJ1-2	NA	TRBV12-3/TRBV12-4	12	TGTGCCAGCAGATCACAGGCGTTAGGCTACACCTTC	CASRSQALGYTF
NA	TRBJ1-1	TRBD1	TRBV5-4	14	TGTGCCAGCAGCTTGTCGACAGGGGACACTGAAGCTTTCTTT	CASSLSTGDTEAFF
NA	TRBJ1-1	NA	TRBV7-8	15	TGTGCCAGCAGACGCCGCCGGGATCTGACCACTGAAGCTTTCTTT	CASRRRRDLTTEAFF
NA	TRBJ1-1	NA	TRBV7-8	12	TGTGCCAGCAGCGCGCAGGGCCCTGAAGCTTTCTTT	CASSAQGPEAFF
NA	TRBJ2-3	NA	TRBV4-2	14	TGTGCCAGCAGCCAAGATCCTAGGTCAGATACGCAGTATTTT	CASSQDPRSDTQYF
NA	TRBJ1-1	NA	TRBV5-1	14	TGCGCCAGCAGCTCCGACAGCGTCAGCACTGAAGCTTTCTTT	CASSSDSVSTEAFF
NA	TRBJ2-3	NA	TRBV2	12	TGTGCCAGCAGGAGCAGCACAGATACGCAGTATTTT	CASRSSTDTQYF
NA	TRBJ1-3	TRBD1	TRBV6-6	14	TGTGCCAGCAGTTGGACAGGGTTTAAGGACACCATATATTTT	CASSWTGFKDTIYF
NA	TRBJ2-4	TRBD1	TRBV6-1	15	TGTGCCAGCAGTGAGAGGACAGGGGGAGTAAACATTCAGTACTTC	CASSERTGGVNIQYF
NA	TRBJ1-1	NA	TRBV19	11	TGTGCCAGTACAGGGAACACTGAAGCTTTCTTT	CASTGNTEAFF
NA	TRBJ1-2	TRBD1	TRBV6-4	16	TGTGCCAGGTCCCCCCCCGACAGGGAAAACAACTATGGCTACACCTTC	CARSPPDRENNYGYTF
NA	TRBJ1-4	NA	TRBV19	15	TGTGCCAGTAGTTTTAGACAGGCAACTAATGAAAAACTGTTTTTT	CASSFRQATNEKLFF